Presented here are 26 T cell receptor beta chains from one specimen sequenced in a study of T cell responses to AZD1222 COVID-19 vaccine. The table came from immunoSEQ multiplex PCR; TCRdb's copy has only in-frame clones and leaves some out. Here the sample spans 250,000 or so clones, approximately 95% being singletons. The sequencing here drew on peripheral blood, taken on day 0 of AZD1222 vaccination. Source of these receptors: an adult in good health.

The chain is built from TRBV19 and TRBJ1-5; D may be TRBD1 (5 bases). The ends were cut back, 9 bases at V and 7 bases at J, with 16 bases in the middle. Per the germline V gene, CDR1 is LNHDA and CDR2 is SQIVND (reference sequence). The CDR3 sequence is 13 residues long. CDR3 amino acids: CASAEGLGQPQHF. Written as DNA, the CDR3 is TGTGCCAGCGCGGAGGGGTTGGGGCAGCCCCAGCATTTT.

This chain links TRBV19 with TRBJ1-2; D possibly corresponds to TRBD1 (6 bases). Germline-derived CDR1 and CDR2 are LNHDA and SQIVND (reference sequence). This CDR3 has 14 amino acids. V was trimmed by 7 bases and J by 3 bases, leaving 15 bases between them. CDR3 amino acids: CASTDREGDYGYTF. In nucleotides, the CDR3 is TGTGCCAGTACAGACAGAGAGGGGGACTATGGCTACACCTTC.

The chain has TRBV7-9 and TRBJ1-1; D is ambiguous. Germline V CDR1 and CDR2: SEHNR, FQNEAQ (reference sequence). The V and J ends lost 6 bases and 1 base respectively, with 3 bases between them. The CDR3 length is 11 residues. The CDR3 sequence is CASRGNTEAFF. CDR3 DNA: TGTGCCAGCAGGGGGAACACTGAAGCTTTCTTT.

V usage is TRBV2 and J usage is TRBJ2-1; D possibly corresponds to TRBD2 (5 bases). Deletions cut 6 bases from V and 5 bases from J, with 17 bases between. The CDR3 extends over 15 amino acids. Germline V gene sequence: CDR1 SNHLY, CDR2 FYNNEI. This CDR3 is CASSLNRGGNNEQFF. CDR3 sequence (DNA): TGTGCCAGCAGCCTCAACAGAGGAGGAAACAATGAGCAGTTCTTC.

The chain combines TRBV29-1 with TRBJ1-2; D is perhaps TRBD1 (5 bases). Trimming left V 4 bases short and J 6 bases short, with 12 bases between. The CDR3 runs 12 residues. Germline CDR1 is SQVTM and CDR2 is ANQGSEA. CDR3 residues: CSVGVAGNGYTF. The DNA for the CDR3 is TGCAGCGTTGGGGTGGCAGGGAATGGCTACACCTTC. Using reference TRBV29-1 and TRBJ1-2 for the parts outside the CDR3, the full variable domain is SAVISQKPSRDICQRGTSLTIQCQVDSQVTMMFWYRQQPGQSLTLIATANQGSEATYESGFVIDKFPISRPNLTFSTLTVSNMSPEDSSIYLCSVGVAGNGYTFGSGTRLTVV.

The gene calls are TRBV7-2 and TRBJ2-1, with TRBD2 matching 13 bases. V lost 7 bases, J lost 7 bases, and 4 bases stayed unmatched. This CDR3 is 14 amino acids long. CDR1 SGHTA and CDR2 FQGNSA come from the germline V gene. The CDR3 DNA is TGTGCCAGCACCGGGACTAGCGGGACGAATGAGCAGTTCTTC. The encoded protein is CASTGTSGTNEQFF.

CDR3 residues: CASREHRGTEAFF. CDR3 coding DNA: TGTGCCAGCAGGGAACACAGGGGCACTGAAGCTTTCTTT. The chain links TRBV12-3 or TRBV12-4 to TRBJ1-1, with 7 positions matching TRBD1. Unmatched junction bases numbered 5, after V lost 6 bases and J lost 4 bases. The CDR3 totals 13 residues.

The rearrangement uses TRBV7-2 and TRBJ2-7; 9 nucleotides line up with TRBD2. The CDR3 totals 14 residues. V shed 5 bases, J shed 4 bases, and the junction held 6 bases outside the gene matches. Germline CDR1 is SGHTA and CDR2 is FQGNSA. In DNA form, the CDR3 reads TGTGCCAGCAGCCCGGGACTAGCCCAGTACGAGCAGTACTTC. It encodes CASSPGLAQYEQYF.

The chain is built from TRBV5-1 and TRBJ2-6, with D unresolved. Germline V gene data show CDR1 as SGHRS and CDR2 as YFSETQ. The CDR3 runs 15 residues. V was cut by 4 bases and J by 0 bases, with 8 bases left in between. Here the CDR3 reads CASSEWGSGANVLTF. CDR3 DNA sequence: TGCGCCAGCAGCGAGTGGGGCTCTGGGGCCAACGTCCTGACTTTC. The entire variable domain, with the rest obtained from reference TRBV5-1 and TRBJ2-6, is as follows: KAGVTQTPRYLIKTRGQQVTLSCSPISGHRSVSWYQQTPGQGLQFLFEYFSETQRNKGNFPGRFSGRQFSNSRSEMNVSTLELGDSALYLCASSEWGSGANVLTFGAGSRLTVL.

The rearrangement links TRBV5-1 to TRBJ1-3; D unresolved. The V and J ends lost 0 bases and 4 bases respectively, with 8 bases between them. Germline CDR1 SGHRS, CDR2 YFSETQ. There are 14 residues in the CDR3. As DNA, the CDR3 is TGCGCCAGCAGCTTGGACGGGTCAGGAAACACCATATATTTT. As protein: CASSLDGSGNTIYF.

The chain uses TRBV5-1 and TRBJ2-7; D unclear. CDR1 is SGHRS, CDR2 YFSETQ, per germline. This CDR3 is built from 13 residues. V lost 0 bases and J lost 4, with 8 bases in between. The CDR3 coding sequence is TGCGCCAGCAGCTTGGAGAGCAGGTACGAGCAGTACTTC. This sequence encodes CASSLESRYEQYF.

The chain employs TRBV6-4 and TRBJ2-3; the match to TRBD1 covers 9 bases. The CDR3 is made up of 16 amino acids. V lost 3 bases and J lost 3; bases outside the gene matches: 7. The germline V gene encodes CDR1 MRHNA and CDR2 SNTAGT. Here the CDR3 DNA reads TGTGCCAGCAGTGAAGGCCCGGGACAGGGTACAGATACGCAGTATTTT. Protein product: CASSEGPGQGTDTQYF.

The chain carries TRBV4-1 and TRBJ1-4; D unclear. The CDR3 is 15 residues long. V dropped 3 bases and J dropped 7 bases, with 15 bases sitting between them. CDR1 is MGHRA and CDR2 is YSYEKL in the germline V gene. The CDR3 protein is CASSQDPLRSEKLFF. In DNA, the CDR3 is TGCGCCAGCAGCCAGGACCCTCTTCGGAGTGAAAAACTGTTTTTT.

This chain uses TRBV19 with TRBJ1-5; TRBD1 aligns across 12 bases. Per the germline V gene, CDR1 is LNHDA and CDR2 is SQIVND (reference sequence). This CDR3 spans 17 amino acids. J lost 4 bases, V lost 5 bases, and 9 bases had no gene match. The CDR3 nucleotides read TGTGCCAGTAGTTCTCCGGGACAGGGGGCTAAAAATCAGCCCCAGCATTTT. Its protein is CASSSPGQGAKNQPQHF.

V and J are TRBV13 and TRBJ2-3; D might be TRBD1 or TRBD2, each matching 6 bases. The germline V gene has CDR1 PRHDT and CDR2 FYEKMQ (reference sequence). The V end lost 5 bases, the J end lost 10 bases, and 19 bases lay between the germline ends. This CDR3 contains 14 residues. CDR3 DNA sequence: TGTGCCAGCAGCCCTGCTCCCTCGGGGGCTGCGCAGTATTTT. Translating it yields CASSPAPSGAAQYF.

This chain connects TRBV4-2 to TRBJ1-6; D is uncertain. The CDR3 covers 17 residues. Trimming left V 1 base short and J 0 bases short, with 10 bases between. Germline-derived CDR1 and CDR2 are LGHNA and YNFKEQ. Here the CDR3 DNA reads TGTGCCAGCAGCCAAGCGCCGGCATCCTCCTATAATTCACCCCTCCACTTT. As protein: CASSQAPASSYNSPLHF.

The chain combines TRBV2 with TRBJ1-4; tentatively, D is TRBD1 (5 bases). The CDR3 is made up of 15 amino acids. The germline V gene has CDR1 SNHLY and CDR2 FYNNEI. Between the trimmed V and J ends, which lost 6 bases and 2 bases, there was a span of 13 bases. For the CDR3, the DNA is TGTGCCAGCAGAGAACGCAGGGTGACTAATGAAAAACTGTTTTTT. It codes for CASRERRVTNEKLFF.

The sample holds a few counts of this clone. The chain joins TRBV5-6 to TRBJ2-7, with 11 bases matching TRBD2. V was clipped by 4 bases and J by 0 bases; unmatched bases: 6. This CDR3 is 16 amino acids long. The V gene's germline CDR1 is SGHDT and CDR2 YYEEEE. The CDR3 loop reads CASSRILAGASYEQYF. Written as DNA, the CDR3 is TGTGCCAGCAGCCGGATACTAGCGGGGGCCTCCTACGAGCAGTACTTC.

The chain links TRBV6-5 to TRBJ2-7, with D uncertain. Trimming left V 0 bases short and J 6 bases short, with 12 bases between. The CDR3 length is 14 residues. Germline lookup yields CDR1 MNHEY and CDR2 SVGAGI. This CDR3 reads CASSYSTSAVEQYF. The CDR3 DNA reads TGTGCCAGCAGTTACTCGACGAGTGCGGTCGAGCAGTACTTC.

The chain carries TRBV13 and TRBJ2-7; weak D call: TRBD2 (5 bases). Germline V gene sequence: CDR1 PRHDT, CDR2 FYEKMQ (reference sequence). The CDR3 has 13 amino acids. V was trimmed by 5 bases and J by 0 bases, leaving 8 bases between them. CDR3 residues: CASSAGNSYEQYF. CDR3 DNA sequence: TGTGCCAGCAGCGCCGGGAACTCCTACGAGCAGTACTTC.

This sequence joins TRBV21-1 and TRBJ2-2; the table's D call of TRBD1 was not tested on the DNA. TRBV21-1 is assigned pseudogene status. This CDR3 is 17 amino acids long. CDR3 sequence: CASPLPAGIPNTGELFF. DNA of the CDR3: TGTGCCAGTCCCTTACCCGCAGGGATACCGAACACCGGGGAGCTGTTTTTT.

This sequence joins TRBV28 and TRBJ1-1; TRBD1 might be the D (5 bases). Between the trimmed V and J ends, which lost 2 bases and 7 bases, there was a span of 14 bases. This CDR3 comprises 14 residues. CDR1 is MDHEN and CDR2 is SYDVKM in the germline V gene. Written as DNA, the CDR3 is TGTGCCAGCAGTTTAGGGAAGGGGTCGGGTGAAGCTTTCTTT. It specifies CASSLGKGSGEAFF.

V gene TRBV7-8 combines with J gene TRBJ1-1; the D gene is possibly TRBD1 (6 bases). The V gene's germline CDR1 is SGHVS and CDR2 FQNEAQ. V lost 2 bases to trimming and J lost 4 bases, with 20 bases between them. This CDR3 has 17 amino acids. CDR3 sequence (DNA): TGTGCCAGCAGCTTATCCCGTTGGGGGGCGCAGGGCACTGAAGCTTTCTTT. Translated, it gives CASSLSRWGAQGTEAFF.

The rearrangement joins TRBV28 to TRBJ1-4; TRBD1 agrees at 9 bases. The germline CDR1 and CDR2 sequences are MDHEN and SYDVKM. CDR3 length equals 15 residues. The V gene end was trimmed by 4 bases and the J gene end by 5 bases; junction bases not matched to a gene: 5. The chain's CDR3 is CASSYGTGRNEKLFF. The CDR3 DNA follows: TGTGCCAGCAGTTACGGGACAGGGAGAAATGAAAAACTGTTTTTT.

This chain uses TRBV9 with TRBJ1-2; D remains ambiguous. Germline CDR1 SGDLS, CDR2 YYNGEE. The CDR3 has 14 residues. The V and J ends lost 0 bases and 8 bases respectively, with 14 bases between them. The CDR3 here is CASSVGRDSRGYTF. The CDR3 nucleotides are TGTGCCAGCAGCGTAGGAAGGGATTCTCGGGGCTACACCTTC.

This chain links TRBV12-3 or TRBV12-4 with TRBJ2-1; TRBD1 is a possible D gene (7 bases). CDR3 length: 13 residues. Trimming removed 6 bases at V and 4 bases at J, with 10 bases between. CDR3 loop: CASRRDSYNEQFF. CDR3 nucleotides: TGTGCCAGCAGGCGGGACAGTTACAATGAGCAGTTCTTC.